The rows below give T cell receptor beta chains drawn from one sample of a study of T cell responses to AZD1222 COVID-19 vaccine. Data came from immunoSEQ multiplex PCR; TCRdb stores just in-frame clones and leaves some out. The repertoire holds roughly 170,000 clones, with around 92% as singletons. The sample here was peripheral blood, taken on day 0 of AZD1222 vaccination. The origin of the receptors is an adult in good health. The CDR3 runs from the conserved cysteine through the conserved F or W. The D gene is left open where the match is weak. The size entry is marked missing in some rows and otherwise reads once, few, many or a size class.

clone_size: .; j_call: TRBJ2-7; d_call: .; v_call: TRBV19; cdr3_aa: CASSIGVRDYYEQYF; cdr3_nt: TGTGCCAGTAGTATTGGCGTCAGGGATTACTACGAGCAGTACTTC
clone_size: .; j_call: TRBJ1-2; d_call: .; v_call: TRBV20-1; cdr3_aa: CSASEPGVGYGYTF; cdr3_nt: TGCAGTGCTAGTGAACCAGGGGTGGGCTATGGCTACACCTTC
clone_size: once; j_call: TRBJ2-1; d_call: TRBD2; v_call: TRBV6-5; cdr3_aa: CASSYSGGFYNEQFF; cdr3_nt: TGTGCCAGCAGTTACTCCGGGGGGTTCTACAATGAGCAGTTCTTC
clone_size: .; j_call: TRBJ2-7; d_call: .; v_call: TRBV7-2; cdr3_aa: CASSDGPAGEQYF; cdr3_nt: TGTGCCAGCAGCGACGGGCCAGCGGGTGAGCAGTACTTC
clone_size: .; j_call: TRBJ1-1; d_call: .; v_call: TRBV6-5; cdr3_aa: CASSYSEGYRGEAFF; cdr3_nt: TGTGCCAGCAGTTACTCGGAGGGGTATCGTGGTGAAGCTTTCTTT
clone_size: .; j_call: TRBJ2-1; d_call: .; v_call: TRBV5-1; cdr3_aa: CASSFGGSYNEQFF; cdr3_nt: TGCGCCAGCAGCTTTGGGGGATCCTACAATGAGCAGTTCTTC
clone_size: .; j_call: TRBJ1-1; d_call: .; v_call: TRBV5-8; cdr3_aa: CASSFGITEAFF; cdr3_nt: TGTGCCAGCAGCTTTGGTATCACTGAAGCTTTCTTT
clone_size: .; j_call: TRBJ2-7; d_call: .; v_call: TRBV30; cdr3_aa: CAWSVRGYEQYF; cdr3_nt: TGTGCCTGGAGTGTACGCGGGTACGAGCAGTACTTC
clone_size: .; j_call: TRBJ2-3; d_call: TRBD2; v_call: TRBV3-1/TRBV3-2; cdr3_aa: CASSQDNSGGTDTQYF; cdr3_nt: TGTGCCAGCAGCCAAGATAATAGCGGGGGCACAGATACGCAGTATTTT
clone_size: .; j_call: TRBJ2-1; d_call: .; v_call: TRBV2; cdr3_aa: CASSERRDNYNEQFF; cdr3_nt: TGTGCCAGCAGTGAACGCAGGGATAACTACAATGAGCAGTTCTTC
clone_size: .; j_call: TRBJ2-7; d_call: .; v_call: TRBV5-1; cdr3_aa: CASSLIGGSGGEQYF; cdr3_nt: TGCGCCAGCAGCCTTATTGGGGGGTCGGGTGGCGAGCAGTACTTC
clone_size: .; j_call: TRBJ1-1; d_call: .; v_call: TRBV30; cdr3_aa: CAWSAKSPYTEAFF; cdr3_nt: TGTGCCTGGAGTGCGAAGTCCCCGTACACTGAAGCTTTCTTT
clone_size: .; j_call: TRBJ1-5; d_call: .; v_call: TRBV27; cdr3_aa: CASSPLEPTDYSNQPQHF; cdr3_nt: TGTGCCAGCAGTCCCCTCGAACCAACGGACTATAGCAATCAGCCCCAGCATTTT
clone_size: .; j_call: TRBJ2-1; d_call: .; v_call: TRBV27; cdr3_aa: CASSYVTDLEQFF; cdr3_nt: TGTGCCAGCAGTTATGTAACGGACCTAGAGCAGTTCTTC
clone_size: .; j_call: TRBJ1-2; d_call: .; v_call: TRBV30; cdr3_aa: CAWSPTRQIFFKIANYGYTF; cdr3_nt: TGTGCCTGGAGTCCCACCCGCCAAATTTTCTTCAAAATAGCTAACTATGGCTACACCTTC
clone_size: .; j_call: TRBJ1-2; d_call: .; v_call: TRBV5-1; cdr3_aa: CASSLGPPGDGYGYTF; cdr3_nt: TGCGCCAGCAGCTTGGGGCCCCCGGGGGATGGCTATGGCTACACCTTC
clone_size: .; j_call: TRBJ2-2; d_call: .; v_call: TRBV5-1; cdr3_aa: CASSLAGRGGELFF; cdr3_nt: TGCGCCAGCAGCTTGGCCGGGCGGGGCGGGGAGCTGTTTTTT
clone_size: .; j_call: TRBJ1-4; d_call: .; v_call: TRBV7-2; cdr3_aa: CASSLNPRAGFFF; cdr3_nt: TGTGCCAGCAGCTTAAATCCCAGGGCAGGGTTCTTTTTT
clone_size: .; j_call: TRBJ2-5; d_call: TRBD2; v_call: TRBV9; cdr3_aa: CASSVYGLAGGRETQYF; cdr3_nt: TGTGCCAGCAGCGTATACGGACTAGCGGGGGGCAGGGAGACCCAGTACTTC
clone_size: once; j_call: TRBJ2-3; d_call: .; v_call: TRBV29-1; cdr3_aa: CSVELGAGDTQYF; cdr3_nt: TGCAGCGTTGAATTGGGGGCCGGAGATACGCAGTATTTT
clone_size: .; j_call: TRBJ2-1; d_call: .; v_call: TRBV4-1; cdr3_aa: CASSQEALEGRGYNEQFF; cdr3_nt: TGCGCCAGCAGCCAAGAGGCCCTCGAGGGAAGGGGATACAATGAGCAGTTCTTC
clone_size: .; j_call: TRBJ1-3; d_call: .; v_call: TRBV4-2; cdr3_aa: CASSPGWDTIYF; cdr3_nt: TGTGCCAGCAGCCCAGGGTGGGACACCATATATTTT
clone_size: .; j_call: TRBJ2-2; d_call: .; v_call: TRBV11-2; cdr3_aa: CASSLMNLNTGELFF; cdr3_nt: TGTGCCAGCAGCTTAATGAACCTGAACACCGGGGAGCTGTTTTTT
clone_size: .; j_call: TRBJ2-7; d_call: .; v_call: TRBV30; cdr3_aa: CAWSLGAPYEQYF; cdr3_nt: TGTGCCTGGAGTCTAGGGGCCCCCTACGAGCAGTACTTC
clone_size: once; j_call: TRBJ2-2; d_call: .; v_call: TRBV19; cdr3_aa: CASSNRGWRELFF; cdr3_nt: TGTGCCAGTAGTAACCGGGGGTGGCGGGAGCTGTTTTTT
clone_size: once; j_call: TRBJ1-2; d_call: .; v_call: TRBV12-3/TRBV12-4; cdr3_aa: CASSPRQNYGYTF; cdr3_nt: TGTGCCAGCAGTCCCCGCCAAAACTATGGCTACACCTTC
clone_size: .; j_call: TRBJ1-6; d_call: .; v_call: TRBV2; cdr3_aa: CASCFGGSNSPLHF; cdr3_nt: TGTGCCAGCTGTTTTGGGGGTAGTAATTCACCCCTCCACTTT
clone_size: .; j_call: TRBJ1-3; d_call: .; v_call: TRBV5-1; cdr3_aa: CASSLTLGAHSGNTIYF; cdr3_nt: TGCGCCAGCAGCTTGACCTTGGGGGCCCACTCTGGAAACACCATATATTTT
clone_size: .; j_call: TRBJ1-1; d_call: .; v_call: TRBV18; cdr3_aa: CASSQGYSNTEAFF; cdr3_nt: TGTGCCAGCTCACAGGGCTATTCGAACACTGAAGCTTTCTTT
clone_size: .; j_call: TRBJ1-5; d_call: .; v_call: TRBV7-6; cdr3_aa: CASSREPGQSLDQPQHF; cdr3_nt: TGTGCCAGCAGCCGTGAACCGGGACAATCCCTGGATCAGCCCCAGCATTTT
clone_size: .; j_call: TRBJ2-1; d_call: .; v_call: TRBV13; cdr3_aa: CASSLTGNLVNEQFF; cdr3_nt: TGTGCCAGCAGCTTAACAGGGAATTTGGTCAATGAGCAGTTCTTC
clone_size: .; j_call: TRBJ2-5; d_call: .; v_call: TRBV2; cdr3_aa: CASSPRVQAGETQYF; cdr3_nt: TGTGCCAGCAGCCCCAGGGTACAAGCAGGAGAGACCCAGTACTTC
clone_size: .; j_call: TRBJ1-5; d_call: .; v_call: TRBV4-3; cdr3_aa: CASRVTRWSNQPQHF; cdr3_nt: TGCGCCAGCAGAGTGACACGATGGAGCAATCAGCCCCAGCATTTT
clone_size: .; j_call: TRBJ1-2; d_call: .; v_call: TRBV24-1; cdr3_aa: CATSDPSTNYGYTF; cdr3_nt: TGTGCCACCAGTGACCCTAGCACTAACTATGGCTACACCTTC
clone_size: .; j_call: TRBJ1-5; d_call: .; v_call: TRBV18; cdr3_aa: CASSISGANQPQHF; cdr3_nt: TGTGCCAGCTCCATCAGTGGTGCCAATCAGCCCCAGCATTTT
clone_size: .; j_call: TRBJ2-7; d_call: .; v_call: TRBV2; cdr3_aa: CATHRSPSREQYF; cdr3_nt: TGTGCCACCCACCGGTCCCCTTCTCGCGAGCAGTACTTC
clone_size: .; j_call: TRBJ2-7; d_call: .; v_call: TRBV6-2/TRBV6-3; cdr3_aa: CASSQSDPVTYEQYF; cdr3_nt: TGTGCCAGCAGTCAATCGGACCCTGTAACCTACGAGCAGTACTTC